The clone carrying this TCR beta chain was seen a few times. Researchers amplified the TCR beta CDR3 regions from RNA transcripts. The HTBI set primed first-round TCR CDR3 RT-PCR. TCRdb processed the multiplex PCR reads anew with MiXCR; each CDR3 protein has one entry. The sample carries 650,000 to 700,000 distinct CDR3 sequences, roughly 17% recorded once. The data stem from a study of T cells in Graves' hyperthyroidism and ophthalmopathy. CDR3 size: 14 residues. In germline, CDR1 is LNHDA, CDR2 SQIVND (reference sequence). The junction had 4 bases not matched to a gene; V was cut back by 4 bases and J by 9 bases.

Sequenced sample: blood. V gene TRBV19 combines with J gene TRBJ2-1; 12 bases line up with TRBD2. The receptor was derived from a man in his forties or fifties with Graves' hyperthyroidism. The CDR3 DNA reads TGTGCCAGTAGTAGACTAGCGGGAGATATTGAGCAGTTCTTC. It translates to CASSRLAGDIEQFF. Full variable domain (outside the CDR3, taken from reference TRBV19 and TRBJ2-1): DGGITQSPKYLFRKEGQNVTLSCEQNLNHDAMYWYRQDPGQGLRLIYYSQIVNDFQKGDIAEGYSVSREKKESFPLTVTSAQKNPTAFYLCASSRLAGDIEQFFGPGTRLTVL.